This is a list of T cell receptor beta chains from one sample in a study of technical replicates of blood from a few donors. Produced via immunoSEQ multiplex PCR; TCRdb's table is partial and in-frame only. Of some 60,000 clones listed, 91% are singletons. The source material was PBMCs. Receptors were obtained from a human donor in good health. Some clones in this sample may be carry-over from other donors' samples. CDR3s include the opening cysteine and the closing phenylalanine or tryptophan. D genes are given only for firm matches. A row's size may be missing; if present it is once, few, many or a size class.

j_call: TRBJ2-3
d_call: TRBD2
v_call: TRBV6-1
clone_size: NA
cdr3_nt: TGTGCCAGCAGTGTCCTAGCGGGGGATTCCCCAGATACGCAGTATTTT
cdr3_aa: CASSVLAGDSPDTQYF

j_call: TRBJ1-3
d_call: NA
v_call: TRBV15
clone_size: NA
cdr3_nt: TGTGCCACCAGCAGGCAGGGAGGTCTTGGAAACACCATATATTTT
cdr3_aa: CATSRQGGLGNTIYF

j_call: TRBJ2-7
d_call: TRBD1
v_call: TRBV5-1
clone_size: NA
cdr3_nt: TGCGCCAGCAGCTTAACAGGGGGATACGAGCAGTACTTC
cdr3_aa: CASSLTGGYEQYF

j_call: TRBJ1-2
d_call: NA
v_call: TRBV20-1
clone_size: once
cdr3_nt: TGCAGTGCTAGTAGTGTTTATGGCTACACCTTC
cdr3_aa: CSASSVYGYTF

j_call: TRBJ1-1
d_call: NA
v_call: TRBV25-1
clone_size: NA
cdr3_nt: TGTGCCAGCACAACCGTCGGGGGGACGATGAACACTGAAGCTTTCTTT
cdr3_aa: CASTTVGGTMNTEAFF

j_call: TRBJ2-1
d_call: TRBD2
v_call: TRBV29-1
clone_size: NA
cdr3_nt: TGCAGCGTTAAGCGGAGCGGGGGGGCGCAGAACAATGAGCAGTTCTTC
cdr3_aa: CSVKRSGGAQNNEQFF

j_call: TRBJ2-7
d_call: TRBD2
v_call: TRBV29-1
clone_size: once
cdr3_nt: TGCAGCGTTGAAAAAGTGTCGGGAGGGAGCTACGAGCAGTACTTC
cdr3_aa: CSVEKVSGGSYEQYF

j_call: TRBJ1-2
d_call: NA
v_call: TRBV4-3
clone_size: NA
cdr3_nt: TGCGCCAGCAGCCAAGAAAGGAGAAGCGGCTACACCTTC
cdr3_aa: CASSQERRSGYTF

j_call: TRBJ2-1
d_call: NA
v_call: TRBV19
clone_size: NA
cdr3_nt: TGTGCCAGTAGAATGGGCAGGGCCACCTACAATGAGCAGTTCTTC
cdr3_aa: CASRMGRATYNEQFF

j_call: TRBJ2-1
d_call: TRBD2
v_call: TRBV7-8
clone_size: NA
cdr3_nt: TGTGCCAGCAGCCTCCAAAGCGGGGGGGTAAGAAATGAGCAGTTCTTC
cdr3_aa: CASSLQSGGVRNEQFF

j_call: TRBJ2-3
d_call: TRBD2
v_call: TRBV7-2
clone_size: NA
cdr3_nt: TGTGCCAGCAGCACGGCGGGGACTAGCGGGCGCGATACGCAGTATTTT
cdr3_aa: CASSTAGTSGRDTQYF

j_call: TRBJ2-1
d_call: NA
v_call: TRBV9
clone_size: NA
cdr3_nt: TGTGCCAGCAGCGCCGGGATTTACAATGAGCAGTTCTTC
cdr3_aa: CASSAGIYNEQFF

j_call: TRBJ2-5
d_call: TRBD2
v_call: TRBV9
clone_size: NA
cdr3_nt: TGTGCCAGCAGCGTAGCCGGGAGGCAAGAGACCCAGTACTTC
cdr3_aa: CASSVAGRQETQYF

j_call: TRBJ1-3
d_call: NA
v_call: TRBV6-5
clone_size: once
cdr3_nt: TGTGCCAGCAGTTACTGGGGGCCGCGCGGACACACCATATATTTT
cdr3_aa: CASSYWGPRGHTIYF

j_call: TRBJ2-1
d_call: TRBD2
v_call: TRBV5-1
clone_size: once
cdr3_nt: TGCGCCAGCACCAATAGCGGGGGGTACAATGAGCAGTTCTTC
cdr3_aa: CASTNSGGYNEQFF

j_call: TRBJ1-2
d_call: NA
v_call: TRBV19
clone_size: NA
cdr3_nt: TGTGCCAGTAGTCCTGACAGTTCTCTCTATGGCTACACCTTC
cdr3_aa: CASSPDSSLYGYTF

j_call: TRBJ1-1
d_call: NA
v_call: TRBV4-2
clone_size: NA
cdr3_nt: TGTGCCAGCAGCCAAGAACCAGGGGAAACTGAAGCTTTCTTT
cdr3_aa: CASSQEPGETEAFF

j_call: TRBJ2-5
d_call: NA
v_call: TRBV7-6
clone_size: NA
cdr3_nt: TGTGCCAGCAGCTTAGCGGCCGGGGAGACCCAGTACTTC
cdr3_aa: CASSLAAGETQYF

j_call: TRBJ1-2
d_call: NA
v_call: TRBV15
clone_size: NA
cdr3_nt: TGTGCCACCAGCAGAGATTGGGAAGGGGGCTATGGCTACACCTTC
cdr3_aa: CATSRDWEGGYGYTF

j_call: TRBJ2-3
d_call: TRBD2
v_call: TRBV18
clone_size: NA
cdr3_nt: TGTGCCAGCTCACCAGGCCAGCGGGGGGGCGGAAACTGGTATTTT
cdr3_aa: CASSPGQRGGGNWYF

j_call: TRBJ1-1
d_call: NA
v_call: TRBV2
clone_size: NA
cdr3_nt: TGTGCCAGCAACCCGGAGAAGGGAGGCACTGAAGCTTTCTTT
cdr3_aa: CASNPEKGGTEAFF

j_call: TRBJ1-2
d_call: NA
v_call: TRBV29-1
clone_size: NA
cdr3_nt: TGCAGCGTTGGTCCACTAGGGAGCTATGGCTACACCTTC
cdr3_aa: CSVGPLGSYGYTF

j_call: TRBJ1-2
d_call: TRBD1
v_call: TRBV5-1
clone_size: once
cdr3_nt: TGCGCCAGCAGCTTAGGTGACAGGGGCCTCTATGGCTACACCTTC
cdr3_aa: CASSLGDRGLYGYTF

j_call: TRBJ2-2
d_call: TRBD1
v_call: TRBV7-3
clone_size: NA
cdr3_nt: TGTGCCAGCAGACAAACAGGGGGCGCGAACACCGGGGAGCTGTTTTTT
cdr3_aa: CASRQTGGANTGELFF

j_call: TRBJ2-7
d_call: TRBD2
v_call: TRBV28
clone_size: NA
cdr3_nt: TGTGCCAGCAGTCCCCCTAGCGGGGATACCTACGAGCAGTACTTC
cdr3_aa: CASSPPSGDTYEQYF

j_call: TRBJ2-1
d_call: TRBD2
v_call: TRBV27
clone_size: NA
cdr3_nt: TGTGCCAGCAGTTTATCACAGGGATGGTACGGGAGGGCGGTCAATGAGCAGTTCTTC
cdr3_aa: CASSLSQGWYGRAVNEQFF

j_call: TRBJ2-1
d_call: NA
v_call: TRBV5-4
clone_size: NA
cdr3_nt: TGTGCCAGCAGCCGACCCGGACTTCCGAATGAGCAGTTCTTC
cdr3_aa: CASSRPGLPNEQFF

j_call: TRBJ1-2
d_call: TRBD1
v_call: TRBV9
clone_size: NA
cdr3_nt: TGTGCCAGCAGCGACTCACTCGACAGGGGGCGAAACTATGGCTACACCTTC
cdr3_aa: CASSDSLDRGRNYGYTF

j_call: TRBJ2-7
d_call: TRBD2
v_call: TRBV4-3
clone_size: NA
cdr3_nt: TGCGCCAGCAGCCAAGATACGGGACTAGCGTTGTACGAGCAGTACTTC
cdr3_aa: CASSQDTGLALYEQYF

j_call: TRBJ2-5
d_call: TRBD2
v_call: TRBV30
clone_size: NA
cdr3_nt: TGTGCCTCCCAAACTAGCCCGGGAGGGACCCAGTACTTC
cdr3_aa: CASQTSPGGTQYF

j_call: TRBJ2-1
d_call: NA
v_call: TRBV2
clone_size: few
cdr3_nt: TGTGCCAGCAGTTTTCCTATCCAATCCTACAATGAGCAGTTCTTC
cdr3_aa: CASSFPIQSYNEQFF

j_call: TRBJ1-2
d_call: NA
v_call: TRBV2
clone_size: once
cdr3_nt: TGTGCCAGCAGGGGGGGTCGGGGCTACACCTTC
cdr3_aa: CASRGGRGYTF

j_call: TRBJ2-7
d_call: TRBD1
v_call: TRBV18
clone_size: NA
cdr3_nt: TGTGCCAGCTCACCGAGGGACAGTCCCCACGAGCAGTACTTC
cdr3_aa: CASSPRDSPHEQYF

j_call: TRBJ1-1
d_call: NA
v_call: TRBV7-9
clone_size: NA
cdr3_nt: TGTGCCAGCAGCTTGGGCGTAGGGGGAGTAGGTGAAGCTTTCTTT
cdr3_aa: CASSLGVGGVGEAFF

j_call: TRBJ1-1
d_call: TRBD1
v_call: TRBV19
clone_size: medium-sized
cdr3_nt: TGTGCCAGTAGTATAATCGTGGACAGGATGAACACTGAAGCTTTCTTT
cdr3_aa: CASSIIVDRMNTEAFF

j_call: TRBJ2-4
d_call: TRBD2
v_call: TRBV15
clone_size: NA
cdr3_nt: TGTGCCACCAGCACCCGGACTAGCGGGGGAAACATTCAGTACTTC
cdr3_aa: CATSTRTSGGNIQYF

j_call: TRBJ1-6
d_call: NA
v_call: TRBV13
clone_size: NA
cdr3_nt: TGTGCCAGCAGCCTACGCCCGAACATAGGCGGCCTAAGTTCACCCCTCCACTTT
cdr3_aa: CASSLRPNIGGLSSPLHF

j_call: TRBJ2-2
d_call: TRBD2
v_call: TRBV19
clone_size: NA
cdr3_nt: TGTGCCAGCGAGAAGCGGGAGGGCCGGGGCGGGGAGCTGTTTTTT
cdr3_aa: CASEKREGRGGELFF

j_call: TRBJ2-1
d_call: TRBD2
v_call: TRBV28
clone_size: NA
cdr3_nt: TGTGCCAGTATACCTAGCGGGAGGGTATATGAGCAGTTCTTC
cdr3_aa: CASIPSGRVYEQFF

j_call: TRBJ2-3
d_call: NA
v_call: TRBV7-9
clone_size: NA
cdr3_nt: TGTGCCAGCAGCTCCTTGACTCGTCCTAGCACAGATACGCAGTATTTT
cdr3_aa: CASSSLTRPSTDTQYF

j_call: TRBJ2-2
d_call: TRBD2
v_call: TRBV19
clone_size: once
cdr3_nt: TGTGCCAGTAGTATTTTGGGGGAGGGGCCCACCGGGGAGCTGTTTTTT
cdr3_aa: CASSILGEGPTGELFF

j_call: TRBJ2-1
d_call: TRBD2
v_call: TRBV19
clone_size: NA
cdr3_nt: TGTGCCAGTAGCCCAGCGGGAGGTCCCGATGAGCAGTTCTTC
cdr3_aa: CASSPAGGPDEQFF

j_call: TRBJ2-7
d_call: NA
v_call: TRBV1
clone_size: NA
cdr3_nt: TGCACCAGCAGCCTGCGCAGGGACTTTAACTACGAGCAGTACTTC
cdr3_aa: CTSSLRRDFNYEQYF

j_call: TRBJ2-1
d_call: TRBD2
v_call: TRBV6-5
clone_size: NA
cdr3_nt: TGTGCCAGCAGCCCCCTAGCGGGGCTCCGGAATGAGCAGTTCTTC
cdr3_aa: CASSPLAGLRNEQFF

j_call: TRBJ2-5
d_call: TRBD1
v_call: TRBV11-1
clone_size: NA
cdr3_nt: TGTGCCAGCAGCCCCAGACAGGGGGCGCGTCAAGAGACCCAGTACTTC
cdr3_aa: CASSPRQGARQETQYF

j_call: TRBJ2-3
d_call: NA
v_call: TRBV19
clone_size: NA
cdr3_nt: TGTGCCAGTAGTATAAAAGCGGTGGTGGATACGCAGTATTTT
cdr3_aa: CASSIKAVVDTQYF

j_call: TRBJ2-3
d_call: TRBD2
v_call: TRBV19
clone_size: NA
cdr3_nt: TGTGCCAGTAGTATCGGAGGCCTAGCGGGGGGTAATACGCAGTATTTT
cdr3_aa: CASSIGGLAGGNTQYF

j_call: TRBJ1-6
d_call: TRBD1
v_call: TRBV19
clone_size: once
cdr3_nt: TGTGCCAGTAGTATCGGGACAGGGGCATCTCATTCACCCCTCCACTTT
cdr3_aa: CASSIGTGASHSPLHF

j_call: TRBJ2-5
d_call: NA
v_call: TRBV7-9
clone_size: NA
cdr3_nt: TGTGCCAGCAGCCCCAGCAGGTCCCAAGAGACCCAGTACTTC
cdr3_aa: CASSPSRSQETQYF

j_call: TRBJ2-7
d_call: NA
v_call: TRBV5-4
clone_size: NA
cdr3_nt: TGTGCCAGCAGCTTGGAAGGGGTTTCCTACGAGCAGTACTTC
cdr3_aa: CASSLEGVSYEQYF

j_call: TRBJ2-1
d_call: TRBD2
v_call: TRBV4-3
clone_size: NA
cdr3_nt: TGCGCCAGCAGCCAAGACGCGGGGGAGAATGAGCAGTTCTTC
cdr3_aa: CASSQDAGENEQFF

j_call: TRBJ2-1
d_call: TRBD2
v_call: TRBV7-9
clone_size: NA
cdr3_nt: TGTGCCAGCAGCCGCCCTGCGGGGGTCTACAATGAGCAGTTCTTC
cdr3_aa: CASSRPAGVYNEQFF